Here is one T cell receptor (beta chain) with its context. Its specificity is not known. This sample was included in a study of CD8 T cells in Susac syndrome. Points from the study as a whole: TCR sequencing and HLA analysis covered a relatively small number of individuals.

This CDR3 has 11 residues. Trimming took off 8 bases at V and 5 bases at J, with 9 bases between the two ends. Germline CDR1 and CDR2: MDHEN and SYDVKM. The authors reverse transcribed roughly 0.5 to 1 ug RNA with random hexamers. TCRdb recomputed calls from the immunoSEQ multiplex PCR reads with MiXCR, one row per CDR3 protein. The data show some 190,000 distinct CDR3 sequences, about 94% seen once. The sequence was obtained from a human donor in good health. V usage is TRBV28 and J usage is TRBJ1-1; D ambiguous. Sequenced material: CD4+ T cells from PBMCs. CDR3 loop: CASGRATEAFF. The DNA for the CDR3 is TGTGCCAGCGGGAGGGCAACTGAAGCTTTCTTT.